This paragraph covers one TCR beta chain sequence. What it binds is unknown. These data come from a study of shared clonotypes between healthy human individuals. Whole-study results and caveats: The expectation was that sequencing depth would affect clonotype sharing among donors.

Each PCR replicate from the sorted subsets contained roughly 210 ng DNA, which is some 31,000 T cell genomes. Here immunoSEQ multiplex PCR was the method, and the copy in TCRdb shows in-frame clones only, minus some. The table includes roughly 1,600,000 clones, about 98.5% detected once. J lost 5 bases, V lost 6 bases, and 9 bases had no gene match. The CDR3 totals 14 residues. Germline CDR1 and CDR2: KGHSH and LQKENI. Healthy HIV-negative adults without recent acute infections or vaccinations served as donors. The chain couples TRBV18 to TRBJ2-7, with 8 bases lining up with TRBD1. The sequence derives from a young man in good health. The sample was naive CD4+ T cells sorted from blood. Described subset: CD45RA+ positively selected. The CDR3 DNA is TGTGCCAGCTCCATGGACAGGGTGGAGAACGAGCAGTACTTC. As protein: CASSMDRVENEQYF.